One and the same sample provided the 15 T cell receptor beta chains below, sequenced in a study of blood T cell repertoires in COVID-19. Data came from immunoSEQ multiplex PCR; TCRdb stores just in-frame clones and leaves some out. The table has under 450,000 clones, more than 85% seen once; the top ten hold around 0.94%. Input material: PBMCs or T cells enriched from blood (not recorded which). Source of these receptors: a woman in her thirties or forties who had been exposed to COVID-19.

J is TRBJ2-5 and V is TRBV7-2; TRBD2 agrees at 9 bases. Germline-derived CDR1 and CDR2 are SGHTA and FQGNSA. The CDR3 is 14 residues long. The trim removed 3 bases at V and 2 bases at J, leaving 1 base unmatched. The CDR3, as DNA: TGTGCCAGCAGCTTGGGACTAGCTCAAGAGACCCAGTACTTC. Its protein is CASSLGLAQETQYF.

V usage is TRBV11-2 and J usage is TRBJ2-7, with TRBD1 matching 9 bases. Germline loops: CDR1 SGHAT, CDR2 FQNNGV. Trimming removed 5 bases from V and 3 bases from J; junction bases left unmatched: 8. The CDR3 loop spans 15 amino acids. CDR3 region: CASSPSRQGGYEQYF. CDR3 coding DNA: TGTGCCAGCAGCCCCAGTAGACAGGGGGGCTACGAGCAGTACTTC.

The J gene is TRBJ1-3, the V gene TRBV3-1 (or the pseudogene TRBV3-2); the D gene is possibly TRBD1 (5 bases). In germline, CDR1 is LGHDT, CDR2 YNNKEL (reference sequence). The V end lost 1 base, the J end lost 6 bases, and 13 bases lay between the germline ends. The CDR3 runs 15 residues. The CDR3 bases are TGTGCCAGCAGCCAAGGTCAGGGCGGGGTAAACACCATATATTTT. This codes for CASSQGQGGVNTIYF.

The rearrangement links TRBV19 to TRBJ1-2; D gene ambiguous. With 1 base removed from V and 2 bases from J, the gap between germline ends came to 8 bases. This CDR3 is 14 amino acids long. Germline CDR1 and CDR2: LNHDA and SQIVND (reference sequence). The CDR3 region has the DNA TGTGCCAGTAGTATAGTGGCGGCGAACTATGGCTACACCTTC. Protein product: CASSIVAANYGYTF.

This clone was detected a few times. This sequence joins TRBV6-1 and TRBJ2-7; 10 nucleotides agree with TRBD2. CDR3 length: 15 residues. V lost 0 bases, J lost 5 bases, and 4 bases stayed unmatched. In germline, CDR1 is MNHNS, CDR2 SASEGT. Here the CDR3 reads CASSEAPAGGDEQYF. In DNA form, the CDR3 reads TGTGCCAGCAGTGAAGCGCCAGCGGGGGGGGACGAGCAGTACTTC.

The rearrangement links TRBV5-1 to TRBJ2-3, with no clear D. V was shortened by 4 bases and J by 6 bases, with 6 bases between the two germline ends. This CDR3 has 11 residues. CDR1 SGHRS and CDR2 YFSETQ come from the germline V gene. CDR3 coding DNA: TGCGCCAGCAGCCTACGGGATACGCAGTATTTT. Translating it yields CASSLRDTQYF. Drawing the rest from reference TRBV5-1 and TRBJ2-3, the complete variable domain is KAGVTQTPRYLIKTRGQQVTLSCSPISGHRSVSWYQQTPGQGLQFLFEYFSETQRNKGNFPGRFSGRQFSNSRSEMNVSTLELGDSALYLCASSLRDTQYFGPGTRLTVL.

As DNA, the CDR3 is TGTGCCAGCAGTTTATCTCCTACAGGCTCTGGAAACACCATATATTTT. It is translated as CASSLSPTGSGNTIYF. This rearrangement joins TRBV27 to TRBJ1-3, with D tentatively TRBD1 (5 bases). The CDR3 spans 16 residues. Trimming cost V 0 bases and J 0 bases, with 9 bases left between them. Germline V gene data show CDR1 as MNHEY and CDR2 as SMNVEV (reference sequence).

In DNA, the CDR3 is TGTGCCAGCAGTGAAAAGGGGGACAGGGTTGGCTACACCTTC. This encodes CASSEKGDRVGYTF. The chain employs TRBV6-1 and TRBJ1-2, with 9 bases identical to TRBD1. CDR1 is MNHNS, CDR2 SASEGT, per germline. Losses at the gene ends were 2 bases for V and 7 bases for J; bases not matched to a gene: 5. The CDR3 runs to 14 residues.

The rearrangement links TRBV3-1 (or the pseudogene TRBV3-2) to TRBJ1-2; a possible D gene is TRBD1 (6 bases). This CDR3 has 16 residues. Trimming shortened V by 4 bases and J by 4 bases, and 19 bases separated the two germline ends. The germline gives CDR1 LGHDT, CDR2 YNNKEL (reference sequence). The CDR3 DNA reads TGTGCCAGCAGCCCCCCCGGAACAGGGTTGGCCTATGGCTACACCTTC. It translates to CASSPPGTGLAYGYTF.

The J gene is TRBJ1-6, the V gene TRBV27; a weak D match, TRBD1 (5 bases). Germline lookup yields CDR1 MNHEY and CDR2 SMNVEV (reference sequence). This CDR3 has 15 residues. Trimming stripped 1 base from V and 7 bases from J, with 11 bases between. CDR3 residues: CASSLLAGRNSPLHF. The CDR3 DNA follows: TGTGCCAGCAGTTTATTGGCAGGGAGGAATTCACCCCTCCACTTT.

The rearrangement links TRBV3-1 (or the pseudogene TRBV3-2) to TRBJ1-2, with a weak D call TRBD1 (6 bases). The V and J ends lost 0 bases and 8 bases respectively, with 13 bases between them. The CDR3 length is 14 residues. CDR1 is LGHDT, CDR2 YNNKEL, per germline (reference sequence). The CDR3 region has the DNA TGTGCCAGCAGCCAAGAGGGGACACTTTCCGGCTACACCTTC. Encoded protein: CASSQEGTLSGYTF.

This sequence joins TRBV11-3 and TRBJ2-2; D perhaps matches TRBD2 (6 bases). V was clipped by 0 bases and J by 1 base, with 15 bases between them. Germline assignment: CDR1 SGHNT and CDR2 YENEEA. The CDR3 is made up of 18 amino acids. The CDR3 bases are TGTGCCAGCAGCTTAGATCAGTGGCTAGCGAGGAACACCGGGGAGCTGTTTTTT. Translating gives CASSLDQWLARNTGELFF.

The rearrangement links TRBV7-2 to TRBJ2-5; D possibly corresponds to TRBD1 (5 bases). The CDR3 contains 14 residues. V was pared by 5 bases and J by 2 bases, with 12 bases between. In germline, CDR1 is SGHTA, CDR2 FQGNSA. The CDR3 DNA sequence: TGTGCCAGCAGCCGTCAGCAGGGTCAAGAGACCCAGTACTTC. Protein product: CASSRQQGQETQYF.

The genes are TRBV7-9 and TRBJ1-3, with a possible D match to TRBD1 (5 bases). The CDR3 is 14 residues long. V was pared by 3 bases and J by 2 bases, with 8 bases between. CDR1 SEHNR and CDR2 FQNEAQ come from the germline V gene (reference sequence). CDR3 nucleotides: TGTGCCAGCAGCTTCCAGGGTCCTGGAAACACCATATATTTT. Its translation: CASSFQGPGNTIYF.

The chain carries TRBV11-3 and TRBJ1-2, with 7 bases aligning to TRBD1. The ends lost 1 base at V and 7 bases at J; junction bases unmatched: 9. The CDR3 sequence is 15 residues long. Germline CDR1 and CDR2: SGHNT and YENEEA. The CDR3 protein is CASSLGTGAMSGYTF. DNA of the CDR3: TGTGCCAGCAGCTTAGGAACAGGGGCGATGAGTGGCTACACCTTC. Full variable domain (remainder filled in from reference TRBV11-3 and TRBJ1-2): EAGVVQSPRYKIIEKKQPVAFWCNPISGHNTLYWYLQNLGQGPELLIRYENEEAVDDSQLPKDRFSAERLKGVDSTLKIQPAELGDSAVYLCASSLGTGAMSGYTFGSGTRLTVV.